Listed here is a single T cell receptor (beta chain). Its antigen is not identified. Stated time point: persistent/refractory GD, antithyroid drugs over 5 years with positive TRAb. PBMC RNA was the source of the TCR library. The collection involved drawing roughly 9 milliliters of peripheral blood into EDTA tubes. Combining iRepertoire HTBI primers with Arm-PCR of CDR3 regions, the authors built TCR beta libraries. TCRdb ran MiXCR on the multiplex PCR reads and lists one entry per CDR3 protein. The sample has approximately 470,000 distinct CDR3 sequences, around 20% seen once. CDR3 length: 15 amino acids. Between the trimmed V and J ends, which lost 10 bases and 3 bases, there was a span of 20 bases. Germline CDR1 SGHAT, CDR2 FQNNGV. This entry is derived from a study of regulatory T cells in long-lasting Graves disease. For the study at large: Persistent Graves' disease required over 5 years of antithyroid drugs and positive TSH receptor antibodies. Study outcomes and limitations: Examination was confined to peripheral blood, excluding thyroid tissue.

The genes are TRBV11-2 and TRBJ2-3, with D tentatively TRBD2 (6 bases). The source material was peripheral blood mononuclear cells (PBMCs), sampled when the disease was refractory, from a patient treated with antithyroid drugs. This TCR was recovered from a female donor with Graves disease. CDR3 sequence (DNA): TGTGCCACTCGGGACCCCGGAGGAGGGACAGATACGCAGTATTTT. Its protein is CATRDPGGGTDTQYF.